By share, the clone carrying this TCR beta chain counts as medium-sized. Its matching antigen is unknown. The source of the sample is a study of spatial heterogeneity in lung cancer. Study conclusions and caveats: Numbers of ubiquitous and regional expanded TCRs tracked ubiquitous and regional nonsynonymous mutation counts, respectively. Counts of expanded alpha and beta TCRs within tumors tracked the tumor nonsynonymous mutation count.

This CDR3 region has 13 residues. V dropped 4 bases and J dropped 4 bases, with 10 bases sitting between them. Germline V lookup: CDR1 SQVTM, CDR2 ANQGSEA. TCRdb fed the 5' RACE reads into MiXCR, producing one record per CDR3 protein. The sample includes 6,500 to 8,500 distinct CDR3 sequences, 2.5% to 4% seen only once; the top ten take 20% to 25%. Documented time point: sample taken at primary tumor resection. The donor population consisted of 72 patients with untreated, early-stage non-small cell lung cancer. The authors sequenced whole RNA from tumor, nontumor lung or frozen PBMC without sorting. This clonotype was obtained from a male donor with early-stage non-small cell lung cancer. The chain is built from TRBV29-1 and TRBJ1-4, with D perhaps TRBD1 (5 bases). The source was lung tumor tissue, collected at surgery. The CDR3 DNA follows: TGCAGCGTTGGAGGGGCCGTTAATGAAAAACTGTTTTTT. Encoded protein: CSVGGAVNEKLFF.